This section outlines one T cell receptor beta chain sequence together with its context. As handled by the study authors: Amplification of reference gene primers was used by the study to estimate nucleated cell counts. Sequenced by immunoSEQ multiplex PCR; TCRdb stores in-frame clones only, minus some. That table supplies the V and J calls and clone size; D and trimming were determined from the DNA. The data contain about 93,000 clones, approximately 87% of them seen just once; the ten biggest clones take up approximately 1.5%. This record belongs to a study of blood T cell repertoires in COVID-19. About the research overall: Sample material is recorded as cDNA or gDNA derived from T cells, B-cell-depleted T cells, or PBMCs.

The CDR3 length is 14 residues. The ends were cut back, 2 bases at V and 3 bases at J, with 10 bases in the middle. The V gene's germline CDR1 is SGDLS and CDR2 YYNGEE. This sequence originates from a human donor with active COVID-19. The donor label of this sample is uncertain. The sample taken for sequencing was peripheral blood. The chain couples TRBV9 to TRBJ2-3, with D unresolved. Here the CDR3 reads CASSVPTGTDTQYF. CDR3 DNA sequence: TGTGCCAGCAGCGTGCCGACCGGGACAGATACGCAGTATTTT. The full variable domain, rest sourced from reference TRBV9 and TRBJ2-3, is DSGVTQTPKHLITATGQRVTLRCSPRSGDLSVYWYQQSLDQGLQFLIQYYNGEERAKGNILERFSAQQFPDLHSELNLSSLELGDSALYFCASSVPTGTDTQYFGPGTRLTVL.